These 10 T cell receptor beta chains share one sample of origin, sequenced in a study of CD8+CD57+ T cells in acquired aplastic anemia. The template for TCR beta VDJ and CDR3 sequence profiling was genomic DNA. Each CDR3 protein gets one entry after TCRdb re-called the reads with MiXCR. The sample has approximately 200,000 distinct CDR3 sequences; 60% to 65% are singletons. Material: sorted CD4+, CD8+, or CD8+CD57+ T cells (not recorded which) from PBMCs. The receptors shown here come from a human donor in good health.

This chain joins TRBV7-9 and TRBJ1-3; tentative D call: TRBD1 (5 bases). The V gene lost 5 bases and the J gene lost 9 bases, with 14 bases spanning the gap. The CDR3 has 13 residues. Per the germline V gene, CDR1 is SEHNR and CDR2 is FQNEAQ (reference sequence). Here the CDR3 reads CASSQGRAFTIYF. The CDR3 bases are TGTGCCAGCAGCCAGGGCAGGGCATTCACCATATATTTT.

The rearrangement links TRBV27 to TRBJ2-2; D call uncertain. Germline CDR1 reads MNHEY; CDR2 reads SMNVEV (reference sequence). V was clipped by 5 bases and J by 8 bases, with 18 bases between them. The CDR3 has 15 residues. For the CDR3, the DNA is TGTGCCAGCAGTCCGCTCCCGACGGGTCTGGGGGAGCTGTTTTTT. Amino acid sequence: CASSPLPTGLGELFF.

The chain uses TRBV29-1 and TRBJ2-3; D is tentatively TRBD1 or TRBD2 (6 bases each). The CDR3 is 13 amino acids. The germline V gene encodes CDR1 SQVTM and CDR2 ANQGSEA. V shed 7 bases and J shed 1 base, with 12 bases lying between them. The CDR3 sequence is CSAARGRTDTQYF. The CDR3 DNA reads TGCAGCGCTGCCCGGGGGCGCACAGATACGCAGTATTTT.

This clonotype has a count of ten or more. The CDR3 reads CASRDDRGPGAEAFF. CDR3 nucleotide sequence: TGTGCCAGCAGGGACGACAGGGGGCCGGGCGCTGAAGCTTTCTTT. The V and J genes are TRBV12-3 or TRBV12-4 and TRBJ1-1; TRBD1 agrees at 10 bases. The V gene end was trimmed by 6 bases and the J gene end by 6 bases; junction bases not matched to a gene: 10. The CDR3 contains 15 residues.

The chain has TRBV7-9 and TRBJ1-2; D is unresolved. Per the germline V gene, CDR1 is SEHNR and CDR2 is FQNEAQ (reference sequence). V lost 5 bases and J 7 bases, leaving 14 bases between the germline ends. This CDR3 contains 13 residues. Here the CDR3 DNA reads TGTGCCAGCAGCCCAGATTGGGTTCCTGGCTACACCTTC. It codes for CASSPDWVPGYTF.

This clonotype was seen repeatedly, ten times or more. The chain is built from TRBV6-5 and TRBJ1-6; no definite D call. The CDR3 has 16 amino acids. Germline CDR1 and CDR2: MNHEY and SVGAGI. The V gene lost 1 base and the J gene lost 9 bases, with 16 bases spanning the gap. This CDR3 reads CASSYYTTRPGSPLHF. In nucleotides, the CDR3 is TGTGCCAGCAGTTACTACACGACCCGACCGGGTTCACCCCTCCACTTT.

The rearrangement uses TRBV29-1 and TRBJ1-4; TRBD1 agrees at 9 bases. J gave up 8 bases and V 6 bases, and 1 base lay outside the gene matches. This CDR3 has 11 residues. The germline V gene has CDR1 SQVTM and CDR2 ANQGSEA. CDR3 region: CSVDRGEKLFF. The CDR3 DNA reads TGCAGCGTAGACAGGGGGGAAAAACTGTTTTTT.

This chain uses TRBV4-1 with TRBJ2-5; D is unresolved. Looked up from germline, CDR1 is MGHRA and CDR2 is YSYEKL. The CDR3 extends over 16 amino acids. V shed 0 bases and J shed 1 base, with 12 bases lying between them. CDR3: CASSQDQAAVQETQYF. CDR3 nucleotides: TGCGCCAGCAGCCAAGATCAGGCGGCCGTCCAAGAGACCCAGTACTTC.

This clonotype was counted between two and nine times. The V gene is TRBV7-9, the J gene TRBJ1-1; no firm D call. V was trimmed by 2 bases and J by 1 base, leaving 14 bases between them. This CDR3 is built from 16 residues. Per the germline V gene, CDR1 is SEHNR and CDR2 is FQNEAQ (reference sequence). The DNA for the CDR3 is TGTGCCAGCAGCTTATTGGGTGGTGTAGGGAACACTGAAGCTTTCTTT. Protein product: CASSLLGGVGNTEAFF.

The sample holds many counts of this clonotype. V and J are TRBV7-2 and TRBJ2-7, with 12 bases fitting TRBD2. The CDR3 contains 18 residues. Germline V gene sequence: CDR1 SGHTA, CDR2 FQGNSA. V was pared by 3 bases and J by 0 bases, with 9 bases of the junction left unmatched. CDR3 sequence reads: CASSFSSRTSGVSYEQYF. The CDR3 DNA reads as TGTGCCAGCAGCTTCTCCTCCAGGACTAGCGGGGTCTCCTACGAGCAGTACTTC.